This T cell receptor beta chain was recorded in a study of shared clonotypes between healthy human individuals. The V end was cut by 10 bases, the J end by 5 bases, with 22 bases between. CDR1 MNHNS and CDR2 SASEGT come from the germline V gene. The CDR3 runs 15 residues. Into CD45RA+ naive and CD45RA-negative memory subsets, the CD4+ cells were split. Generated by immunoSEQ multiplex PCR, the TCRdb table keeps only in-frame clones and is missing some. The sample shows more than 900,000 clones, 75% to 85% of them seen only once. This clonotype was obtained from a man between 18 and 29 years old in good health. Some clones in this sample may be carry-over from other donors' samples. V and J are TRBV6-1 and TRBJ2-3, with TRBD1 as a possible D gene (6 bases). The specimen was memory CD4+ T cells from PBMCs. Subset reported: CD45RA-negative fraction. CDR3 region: CATDLQGASGDTQYF. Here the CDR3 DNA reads TGTGCCACCGATTTACAGGGAGCCAGCGGAGATACGCAGTATTTT.